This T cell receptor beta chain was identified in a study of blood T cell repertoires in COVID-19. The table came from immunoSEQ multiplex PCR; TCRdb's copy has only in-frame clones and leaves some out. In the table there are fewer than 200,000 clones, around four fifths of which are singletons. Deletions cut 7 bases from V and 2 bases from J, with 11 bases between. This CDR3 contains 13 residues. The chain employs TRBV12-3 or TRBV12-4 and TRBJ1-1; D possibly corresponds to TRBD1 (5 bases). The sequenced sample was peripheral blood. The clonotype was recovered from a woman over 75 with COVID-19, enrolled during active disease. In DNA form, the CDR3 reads TGTGCCAGCATGCTGACAGCAAACACTGAAGCTTTCTTT. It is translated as CASMLTANTEAFF.